This T cell receptor beta chain emerged from a study of blood T cells in healthy people across ages. V was trimmed by 10 bases and J by 5 bases, leaving 7 bases between them. Germline-derived CDR1 and CDR2 are SEHNR and FQNEAQ (reference sequence). The CDR3 has 10 residues. Study conclusions and caveats: Donor CMV infection status was unknown, possibly confounding age-related changes in expanded clonotypes. Diversity of TCR beta correlated strongly with naive T cell percentage.

The use of a sample-barcoded 5' primer and a J-beta primer mix characterized a second PCR of roughly 6 to 11 cycles. Researchers report that a template-switch adaptor with 12 random nucleotides tagged each cDNA molecule. TCRdb recomputed calls from the 5' RACE reads with MiXCR, one row per CDR3 protein. Among more than 650,000 distinct CDR3 sequences listed, 22% were seen once. About this clonotype: Antigen: not known.

V is TRBV7-9 and J is TRBJ2-3, with unresolved D. Sequencing used blood. This sequence was found in a man between 70 and 80 years old in good health. This chain's CDR3 is CAIYGDTQYF. The CDR3 DNA reads TGTGCCATTTATGGAGATACGCAGTATTTT.